This T cell receptor beta chain was found in a study of PD-1 blockade in classical Hodgkin lymphoma. Findings and limits, study-wide: Complete responders had baseline diversity similar to newly diagnosed patients.

Sequencing was performed with immunoSEQ multiplex PCR; in TCRdb, only in-frame clones are kept and a portion is missing. The sample contains about 25,000 clones, approximately 81% of which appear only once. Each patient experienced a relapse that followed autologous stem cell transplantation, and brentuximab vedotin exposure varied. CDR1 is SSHAT and CDR2 is FNYEAQ in the germline V gene (reference sequence). The CDR3 spans 15 residues. As regards this clone: What it binds is not known. Compared with germline, one end of the junction differs, possibly owing to a read error.

This clonotype was obtained from a human donor with classical Hodgkin lymphoma. Here the sequenced sample was peripheral blood mononuclear cells (PBMCs), taken before the second cycle of nivolumab. V is TRBV7-7 and J is TRBJ2-2; D might be TRBD2 (5 bases). The CDR3 DNA follows: TGTGCTAGCAGCCTCAAATTGGACTACACCGGGGAGCTGTTTTTT. Protein product: CASSLKLDYTGELFF.